Listed below are T cell receptor beta chains from one sample, sequenced in a study of CD8+ T cells in alopecia areata. Clones were read by immunoSEQ multiplex PCR, and TCRdb kept only the in-frame ones, dropping some. The sample includes 190,000 or so clones, about 60% of them seen just once. This specimen was CD8+ T cells sorted from blood, taken at week 24, from a patient treated with tofacitinib. All receptors come from a human donor with alopecia areata. Each CDR3 is given with its conserved first and last residue. A D gene is named only where the DNA matches it firmly. Some rows mark clone size as missing; the rest say once, few, many or name a class of expanded clone.

clone_size	d_call	v_call	j_call	cdr3_nt	cdr3_aa
.	.	TRBV13	TRBJ2-4	TGTGCTAGCAGCTTATGGGCCGGGGGCGCCAAAAACATTCAGTACTTC	CASSLWAGGAKNIQYF
.	.	TRBV15	TRBJ2-2	TGTGCCACCAGCAGGAGGTTGGGGAACACCGGGGAGCTGTTTTTT	CATSRRLGNTGELFF
.	.	TRBV5-1	TRBJ2-2	TGCGCCAGCAGCTACGTGAGGAACACCGGGGAGCTGTTTTTT	CASSYVRNTGELFF
.	.	TRBV13	TRBJ2-1	TGTGCCAGCAGCTTAGGGGCCAATGAGCAGTTCTTC	CASSLGANEQFF
few	.	TRBV5-1	TRBJ2-5	TGCGCCAGCAGCCTGGAGTGGGCCCCGGAGACCCAGTACTTC	CASSLEWAPETQYF
.	.	TRBV15	TRBJ1-1	TGTGCCACCGAGGACGGGAACACTGAAGCTTTCTTT	CATEDGNTEAFF
.	.	TRBV9	TRBJ2-6	TGTGCCAGCGAGGGATTTAAAAGCTCTGGGGCCAACGTCCTGACTTTC	CASEGFKSSGANVLTF
.	TRBD2	TRBV29-1	TRBJ2-7	TGCAGCGTTCGGGCGGGGGGGTACGAGCAGTACTTC	CSVRAGGYEQYF
.	.	TRBV29-1	TRBJ1-2	TGCAGCGCCGAAGGGGAGCCTTATGGCTACACCTTC	CSAEGEPYGYTF
few	.	TRBV5-1	TRBJ1-2	TGCGCCAGCAGCCCTAGTGGGAATGGCTACACCTTC	CASSPSGNGYTF
once	.	TRBV29-1	TRBJ2-7	TGCAGCGTTATACAGGGAGGCGAGCAGTACTTC	CSVIQGGEQYF
.	.	TRBV6-5	TRBJ1-4	TGTGCCAGCACCCCCGGGGGCGGGGGAGAAAAACTGTTTTTT	CASTPGGGGEKLFF
few	.	TRBV11-2	TRBJ1-4	TGTGCCAGCAGCTTAAGTCCGACAGCGATTAATGAAAAACTGTTTTTT	CASSLSPTAINEKLFF
few	.	TRBV6-5	TRBJ1-3	TGTGCCAGCAGTTACTCGGTATCCTCTGGAAACACCATATATTTT	CASSYSVSSGNTIYF
few	.	TRBV7-9	TRBJ1-2	TGTGCCAGCAGCTCCGTACCCCAAATCTTCGGCTACACCTTC	CASSSVPQIFGYTF
.	.	TRBV7-2	TRBJ2-2	TGTGCCAGCAGCTTAGACACTCGCTACGGGAACACCGGGGAGCTGTTTTTT	CASSLDTRYGNTGELFF